A few counts support the clone carrying this TCR beta chain. Its antigen is as yet unknown. The data are from a study of ipilimumab plus nivolumab after autologous stem cell transplantation. Sequencing was performed with immunoSEQ multiplex PCR; in TCRdb, only in-frame clones are kept and a portion is missing. The repertoire consists of about 9,200 clones, with roughly 69% occurring once and the leading ten covering 19%. The study, taken as a whole, reports: Authors suggest TCR repertoire, Treg phenotype and gut microbiota support further study.

V gave up 0 bases and J gave up 6 bases, with 12 bases separating them. This CDR3 has 14 residues. CDR1 and CDR2 from the germline V gene are SGDLS and YYNGEE. J is TRBJ2-5 and V is TRBV9, with D possibly called TRBD1 or TRBD2 (5 bases each). This sequence was found in a female donor with multiple myeloma. The material was PBMCs, obtained in a trial of ipilimumab plus nivolumab as post-transplant consolidation. The CDR3 is CASSVEPGTQTQYF. In DNA form, the CDR3 reads TGTGCCAGCAGCGTAGAGCCCGGGACGCAGACCCAGTACTTC.